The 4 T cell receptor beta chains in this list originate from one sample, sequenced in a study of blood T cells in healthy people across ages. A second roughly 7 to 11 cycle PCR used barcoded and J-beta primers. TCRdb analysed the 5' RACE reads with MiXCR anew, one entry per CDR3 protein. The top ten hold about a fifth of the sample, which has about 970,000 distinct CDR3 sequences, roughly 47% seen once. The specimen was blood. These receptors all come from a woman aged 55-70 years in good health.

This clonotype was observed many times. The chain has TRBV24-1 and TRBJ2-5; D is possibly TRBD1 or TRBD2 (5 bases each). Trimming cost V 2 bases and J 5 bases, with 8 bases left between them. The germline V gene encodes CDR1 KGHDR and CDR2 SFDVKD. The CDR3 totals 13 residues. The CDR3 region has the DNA TGTGCCACCAGTGATTGGGGCGGGGAGACCCAGTACTTC. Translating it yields CATSDWGGETQYF.

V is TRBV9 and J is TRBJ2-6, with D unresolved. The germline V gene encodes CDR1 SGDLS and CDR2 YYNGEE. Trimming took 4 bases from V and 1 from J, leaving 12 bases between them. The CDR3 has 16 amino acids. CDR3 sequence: CASSPQVGSGANVLTF. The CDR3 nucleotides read TGTGCCAGCAGCCCCCAAGTCGGGTCTGGGGCCAACGTCCTGACTTTC. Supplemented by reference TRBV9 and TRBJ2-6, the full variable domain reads DSGVTQTPKHLITATGQRVTLRCSPRSGDLSVYWYQQSLDQGLQFLIQYYNGEERAKGNILERFSAQQFPDLHSELNLSSLELGDSALYFCASSPQVGSGANVLTFGAGSRLTVL.

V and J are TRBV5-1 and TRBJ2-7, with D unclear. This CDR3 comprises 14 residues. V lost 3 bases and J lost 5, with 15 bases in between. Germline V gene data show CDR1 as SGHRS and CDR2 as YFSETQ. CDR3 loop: CASSWAQLANEQYF. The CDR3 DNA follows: TGCGCCAGCAGCTGGGCCCAGTTGGCCAACGAGCAGTACTTC.

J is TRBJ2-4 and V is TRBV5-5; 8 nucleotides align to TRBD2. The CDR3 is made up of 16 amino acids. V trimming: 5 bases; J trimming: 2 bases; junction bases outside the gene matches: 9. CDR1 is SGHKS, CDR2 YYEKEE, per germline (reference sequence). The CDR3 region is CASRSFSGTTKNIQYF. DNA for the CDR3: TGTGCCAGCAGATCATTTAGCGGGACTACCAAAAACATTCAGTACTTC. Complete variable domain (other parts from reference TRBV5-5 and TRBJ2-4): DAGVTQSPTHLIKTRGQQVTLRCSPISGHKSVSWYQQVLGQGPQFIFQYYEKEERGRGNFPDRFSARQFPNYSSELNVNALLLGDSALYLCASRSFSGTTKNIQYFGAGTRLSVL.